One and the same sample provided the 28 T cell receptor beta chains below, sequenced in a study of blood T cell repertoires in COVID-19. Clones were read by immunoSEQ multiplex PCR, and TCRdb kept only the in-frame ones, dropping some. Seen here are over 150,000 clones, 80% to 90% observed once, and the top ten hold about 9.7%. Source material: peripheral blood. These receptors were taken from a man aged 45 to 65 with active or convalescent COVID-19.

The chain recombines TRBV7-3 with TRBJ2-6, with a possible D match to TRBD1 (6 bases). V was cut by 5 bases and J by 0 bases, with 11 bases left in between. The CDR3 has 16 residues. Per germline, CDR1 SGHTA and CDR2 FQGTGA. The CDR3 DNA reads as TGTGCCAGCAGCCCACCAGGGGACTCTGGGGCCAACGTCCTGACTTTC. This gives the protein CASSPPGDSGANVLTF.

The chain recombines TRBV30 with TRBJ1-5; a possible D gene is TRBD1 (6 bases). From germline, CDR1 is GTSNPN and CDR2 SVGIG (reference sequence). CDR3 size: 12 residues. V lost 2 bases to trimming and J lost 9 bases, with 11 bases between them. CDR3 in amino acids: CAWSKTGLPQHF. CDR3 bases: TGTGCCTGGAGTAAGACAGGACTGCCCCAGCATTTT.

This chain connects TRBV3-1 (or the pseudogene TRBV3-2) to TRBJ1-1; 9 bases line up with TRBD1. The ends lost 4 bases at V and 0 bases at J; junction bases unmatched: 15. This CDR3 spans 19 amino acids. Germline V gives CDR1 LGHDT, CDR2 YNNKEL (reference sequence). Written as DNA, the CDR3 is TGTGCCAGCAGCCCGTTAACCGGGACAGGGACCCTACTGAACACTGAAGCTTTCTTT. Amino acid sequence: CASSPLTGTGTLLNTEAFF.

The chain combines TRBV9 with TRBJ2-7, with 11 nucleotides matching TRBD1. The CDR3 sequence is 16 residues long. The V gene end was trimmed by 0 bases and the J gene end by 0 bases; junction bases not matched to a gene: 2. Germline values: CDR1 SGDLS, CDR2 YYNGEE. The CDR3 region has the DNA TGTGCCAGCAGCGTAGACGGGACAGGGGGCTCCTACGAGCAGTACTTC. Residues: CASSVDGTGGSYEQYF.

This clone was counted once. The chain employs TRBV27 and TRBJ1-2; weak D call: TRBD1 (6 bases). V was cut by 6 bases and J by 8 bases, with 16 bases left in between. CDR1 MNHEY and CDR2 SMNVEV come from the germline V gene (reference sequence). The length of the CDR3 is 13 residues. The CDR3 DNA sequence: TGTGCCAGCAGCCCGACAGGCTCGAGGGGCTACACCTTC. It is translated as CASSPTGSRGYTF.

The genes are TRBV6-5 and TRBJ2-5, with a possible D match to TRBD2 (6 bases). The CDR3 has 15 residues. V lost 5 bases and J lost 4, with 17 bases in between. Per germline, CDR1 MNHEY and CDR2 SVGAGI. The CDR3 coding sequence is TGTGCCAGCAGTAATTCCCGGGAGACAAGAGAGACCCAGTACTTC. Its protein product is CASSNSRETRETQYF.

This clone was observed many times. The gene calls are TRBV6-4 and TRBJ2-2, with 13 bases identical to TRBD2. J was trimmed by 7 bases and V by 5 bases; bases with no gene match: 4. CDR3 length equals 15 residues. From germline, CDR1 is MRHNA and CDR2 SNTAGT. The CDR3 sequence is CASSRLAGGDGELFF. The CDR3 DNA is TGTGCCAGCAGTCGACTAGCGGGAGGCGACGGGGAGCTGTTTTTT.

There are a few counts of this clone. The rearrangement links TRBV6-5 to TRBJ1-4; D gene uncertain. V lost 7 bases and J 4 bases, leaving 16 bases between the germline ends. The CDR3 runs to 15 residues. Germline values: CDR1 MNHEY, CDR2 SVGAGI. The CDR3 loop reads CASIADGLNNEKLFF. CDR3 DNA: TGTGCCAGCATTGCAGATGGCCTGAATAATGAAAAACTGTTTTTT.

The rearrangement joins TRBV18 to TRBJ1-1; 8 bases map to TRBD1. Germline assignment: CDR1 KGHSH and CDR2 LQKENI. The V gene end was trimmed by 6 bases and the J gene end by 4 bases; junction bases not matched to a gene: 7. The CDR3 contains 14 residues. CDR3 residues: CASSLDRDFTEAFF. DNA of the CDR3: TGTGCCAGCTCCTTGGACAGGGATTTCACTGAAGCTTTCTTT.

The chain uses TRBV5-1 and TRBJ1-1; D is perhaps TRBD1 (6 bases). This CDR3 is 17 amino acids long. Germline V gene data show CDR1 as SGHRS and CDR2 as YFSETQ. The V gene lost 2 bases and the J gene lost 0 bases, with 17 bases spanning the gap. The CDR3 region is CASSFGGQSTMNTEAFF. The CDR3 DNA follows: TGCGCCAGCAGCTTCGGCGGACAGTCGACCATGAACACTGAAGCTTTCTTT.

CDR3 in DNA: TGTGCCAGCAGTTCTTATGCACTGAGCTCACCCCTCCACTTT. It specifies CASSSYALSSPLHF. The V gene is TRBV28, the J gene TRBJ1-6; no clear D. The germline V and J ends were trimmed by 4 bases and 10 bases, with 14 bases remaining between them. CDR1 and CDR2 from the germline V gene are MDHEN and SYDVKM. The CDR3 is 14 residues long. Looking up the rest from reference TRBV28 and TRBJ1-6 gives the full variable domain: DVKVTQSSRYLVKRTGEKVFLECVQDMDHENMFWYRQDPGLGLRLIYFSYDVKMKEKGDIPEGYSVSREKKERFSLILESASTNQTSMYLCASSSYALSSPLHFGNGTRLTVT.

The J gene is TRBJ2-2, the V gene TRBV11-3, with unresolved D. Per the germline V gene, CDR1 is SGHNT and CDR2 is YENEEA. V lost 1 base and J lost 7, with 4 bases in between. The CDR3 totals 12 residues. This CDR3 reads CASSLARGELFF. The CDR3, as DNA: TGTGCCAGCAGCTTAGCTCGCGGGGAGCTGTTTTTT. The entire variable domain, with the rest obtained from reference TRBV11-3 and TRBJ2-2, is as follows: EAGVVQSPRYKIIEKKQPVAFWCNPISGHNTLYWYLQNLGQGPELLIRYENEEAVDDSQLPKDRFSAERLKGVDSTLKIQPAELGDSAVYLCASSLARGELFFGEGSRLTVL.

The chain's CDR3 is CSVGQEGYTF. The CDR3 DNA sequence: TGCAGCGTTGGTCAGGAAGGCTACACCTTC. The chain uses TRBV29-1 and TRBJ1-2; no definite D call. This CDR3 region has 10 residues. Trimming pared 4 bases from V and 8 bases from J, leaving 8 bases between. The germline V gene has CDR1 SQVTM and CDR2 ANQGSEA. Supplemented by reference TRBV29-1 and TRBJ1-2, the full variable domain reads SAVISQKPSRDICQRGTSLTIQCQVDSQVTMMFWYRQQPGQSLTLIATANQGSEATYESGFVIDKFPISRPNLTFSTLTVSNMSPEDSSIYLCSVGQEGYTFGSGTRLTVV.

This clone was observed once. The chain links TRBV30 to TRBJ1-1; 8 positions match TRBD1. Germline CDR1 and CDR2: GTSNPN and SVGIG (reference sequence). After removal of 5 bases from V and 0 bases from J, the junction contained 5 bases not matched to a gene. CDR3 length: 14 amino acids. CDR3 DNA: TGTGCCTGGGGCCACAGGGGGGTGAACACTGAAGCTTTCTTT. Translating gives CAWGHRGVNTEAFF.

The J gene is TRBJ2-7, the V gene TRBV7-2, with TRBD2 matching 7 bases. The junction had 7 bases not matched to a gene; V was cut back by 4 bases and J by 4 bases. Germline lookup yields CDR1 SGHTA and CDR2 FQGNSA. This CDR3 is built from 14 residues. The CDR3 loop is CASSSRLAGYEQYF. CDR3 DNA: TGTGCCAGCAGCTCCAGACTAGCAGGATACGAGCAGTACTTC.

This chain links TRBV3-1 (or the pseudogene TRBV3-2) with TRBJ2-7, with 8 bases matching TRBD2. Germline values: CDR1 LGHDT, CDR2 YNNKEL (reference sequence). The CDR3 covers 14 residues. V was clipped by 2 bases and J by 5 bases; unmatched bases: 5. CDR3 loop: CASSQMAGGDEQYF. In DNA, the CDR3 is TGTGCCAGCAGCCAAATGGCGGGAGGAGACGAGCAGTACTTC.

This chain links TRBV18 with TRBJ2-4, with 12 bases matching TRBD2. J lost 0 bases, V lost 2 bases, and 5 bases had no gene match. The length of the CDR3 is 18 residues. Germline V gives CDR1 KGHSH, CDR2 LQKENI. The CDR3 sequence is CASSPRTSGIEAKNIQYF. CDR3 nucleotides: TGTGCCAGCTCACCAAGGACTAGCGGGATCGAAGCCAAAAACATTCAGTACTTC.

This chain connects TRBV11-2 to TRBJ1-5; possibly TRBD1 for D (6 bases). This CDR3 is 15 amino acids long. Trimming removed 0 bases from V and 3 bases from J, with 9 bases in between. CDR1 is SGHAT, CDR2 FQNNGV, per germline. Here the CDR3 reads CASSLETGDNQPQHF. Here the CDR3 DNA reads TGTGCCAGCAGCTTAGAGACAGGAGACAATCAGCCCCAGCATTTT.

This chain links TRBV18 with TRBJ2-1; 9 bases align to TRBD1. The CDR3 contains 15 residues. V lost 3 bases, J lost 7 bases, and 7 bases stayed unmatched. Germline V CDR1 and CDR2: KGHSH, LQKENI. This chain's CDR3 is CASSPGTGIGNEQFF. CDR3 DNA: TGTGCCAGCTCACCGGGGACAGGGATCGGAAATGAGCAGTTCTTC.

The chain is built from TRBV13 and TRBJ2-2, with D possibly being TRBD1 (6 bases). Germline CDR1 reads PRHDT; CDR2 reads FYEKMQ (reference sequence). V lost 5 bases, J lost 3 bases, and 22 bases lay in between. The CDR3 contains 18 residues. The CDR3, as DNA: TGTGCCAGCAGCGCGAGCAACGTCCGGGACACTTACACCGGGGAGCTGTTTTTT. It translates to CASSASNVRDTYTGELFF.

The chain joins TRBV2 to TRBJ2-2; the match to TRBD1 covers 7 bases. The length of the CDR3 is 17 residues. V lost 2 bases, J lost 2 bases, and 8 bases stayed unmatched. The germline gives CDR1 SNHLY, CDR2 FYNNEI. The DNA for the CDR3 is TGTGCCAGCAGTGAAATTAGACAGGGACCAAACACCGGGGAGCTGTTTTTT. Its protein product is CASSEIRQGPNTGELFF.

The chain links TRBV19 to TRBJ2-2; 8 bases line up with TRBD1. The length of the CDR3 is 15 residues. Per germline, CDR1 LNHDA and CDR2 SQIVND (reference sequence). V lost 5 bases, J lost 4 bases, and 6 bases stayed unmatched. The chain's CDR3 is CASSVRQGSTGELFF. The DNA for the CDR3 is TGTGCCAGTAGTGTGCGACAGGGGAGCACCGGGGAGCTGTTTTTT.

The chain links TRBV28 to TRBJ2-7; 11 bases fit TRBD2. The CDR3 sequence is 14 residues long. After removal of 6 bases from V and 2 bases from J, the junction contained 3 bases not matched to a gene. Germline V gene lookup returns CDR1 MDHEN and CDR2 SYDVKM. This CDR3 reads CASSRLAGTYEQYF. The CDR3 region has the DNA TGTGCCAGCAGCAGACTAGCGGGGACCTACGAGCAGTACTTC.

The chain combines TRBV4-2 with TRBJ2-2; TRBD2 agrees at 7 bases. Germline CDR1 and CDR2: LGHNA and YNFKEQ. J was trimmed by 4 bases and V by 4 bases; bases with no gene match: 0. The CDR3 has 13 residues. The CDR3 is CASSPGGTGELFF. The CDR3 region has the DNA TGTGCCAGCAGCCCGGGGGGCACCGGGGAGCTGTTTTTT.

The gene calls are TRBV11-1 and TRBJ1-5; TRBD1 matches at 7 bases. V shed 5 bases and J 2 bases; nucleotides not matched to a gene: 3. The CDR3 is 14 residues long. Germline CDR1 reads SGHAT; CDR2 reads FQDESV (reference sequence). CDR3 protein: CASSPGTGNQPQHF. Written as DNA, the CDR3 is TGTGCCAGCAGCCCCGGGACAGGCAATCAGCCCCAGCATTTT.

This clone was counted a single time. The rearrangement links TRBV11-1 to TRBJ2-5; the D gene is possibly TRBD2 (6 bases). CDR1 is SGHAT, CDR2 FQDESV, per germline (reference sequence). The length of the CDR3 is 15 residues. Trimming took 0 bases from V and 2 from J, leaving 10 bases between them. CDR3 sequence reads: CASSLAGEEQETQYF. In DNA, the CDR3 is TGTGCCAGCAGCTTAGCGGGGGAGGAACAAGAGACCCAGTACTTC. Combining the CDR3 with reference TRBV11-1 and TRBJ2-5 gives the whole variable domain EAEVAQSPRYKITEKSQAVAFWCDPISGHATLYWYRQILGQGPELLVQFQDESVVDDSQLPKDRFSAERLKGVDSTLKIQPAELGDSAMYLCASSLAGEEQETQYFGPGTRLLVL.

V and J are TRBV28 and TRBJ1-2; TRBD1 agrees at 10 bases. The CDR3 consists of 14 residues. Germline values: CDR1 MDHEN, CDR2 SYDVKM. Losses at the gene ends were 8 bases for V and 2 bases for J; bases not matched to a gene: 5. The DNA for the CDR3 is TGTGCCAGCTTTGGACAGGGGGAGAACTATGGCTACACCTTC. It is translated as CASFGQGENYGYTF.

CDR3 in amino acids: CASSLGSSTDTQYF. The DNA for the CDR3 is TGTGCCAGCAGCTTAGGCAGTAGCACAGATACGCAGTATTTT. The gene calls are TRBV7-9 and TRBJ2-3; D gene unclear. This CDR3 region has 14 residues. The germline V gene has CDR1 SEHNR and CDR2 FQNEAQ (reference sequence). Trimming left V 1 base short and J 0 bases short, with 5 bases between.